The next 32 T cell receptor beta chains were all read from a single sample in a study of CD8+CD57+ T cells in acquired aplastic anemia. Both TCR beta VDJ combination and CDR3 sequence profiling were carried out. Genomic DNA was the template for this profiling. Each CDR3 protein gets one entry after TCRdb re-called the reads with MiXCR. The sample lists about 110,000 distinct CDR3 sequences, around 53% occurring once. Sequencing was performed on sorted CD4+, CD8+, or CD8+CD57+ T cells (not recorded which) from PBMCs. Receptors were obtained from a human donor in good health, serving as a control.

This clonotype was recorded at least ten times. This chain links TRBV6-2 or TRBV6-3 with TRBJ1-2, with no clear D. The ends were cut back, 6 bases at V and 1 base at J, with 12 bases in the middle. The CDR3 has 14 residues. In germline, CDR1 is MNHEY, CDR2 SVGEGT. The CDR3 DNA sequence: TGTGCCAGCAGCCAAGATTCCGGTAACTATGGCTACACCTTC. Amino acids: CASSQDSGNYGYTF.

The chain employs TRBV9 and TRBJ1-1, with unresolved D. This CDR3 spans 13 amino acids. Germline values: CDR1 SGDLS, CDR2 YYNGEE. Trimming took 0 bases from V and 4 from J, leaving 7 bases between them. The CDR3 loop reads CASSVGGSTEAFF. The CDR3 region has the DNA TGTGCCAGCAGCGTAGGTGGCAGCACTGAAGCTTTCTTT.

The chain carries TRBV24-1 and TRBJ1-1; D is possibly TRBD1 (6 bases). The CDR3 is 13 residues long. The V end lost 4 bases, the J end lost 5 bases, and 10 bases lay between the germline ends. Per germline, CDR1 KGHDR and CDR2 SFDVKD. This CDR3 is CATSDRRGTEAFF. Written as DNA, the CDR3 is TGTGCCACCAGTGACAGGAGGGGGACTGAAGCTTTCTTT.

This clonotype was recorded many times. The chain has TRBV5-1 and TRBJ2-3; D tentatively fits TRBD1 or TRBD2 (5 bases each). V was shortened by 2 bases and J by 6 bases, with 22 bases between the two germline ends. This CDR3 is built from 17 residues. Germline CDR1 reads SGHRS; CDR2 reads YFSETQ. This chain's CDR3 is CASSFSSDLEGWDTQYF. CDR3 nucleotides: TGCGCCAGCAGCTTCTCCTCGGACCTAGAGGGGTGGGATACGCAGTATTTT.

The chain combines TRBV7-2 with TRBJ2-5; D is uncertain. Germline CDR1 and CDR2: SGHTA and FQGNSA. Trimming cost V 3 bases and J 9 bases, with 11 bases left between them. CDR3 length equals 12 residues. The CDR3 sequence: CASSLGPEPQYF. The CDR3 DNA is TGTGCCAGCAGCTTGGGTCCTGAGCCCCAGTACTTC.

This clonotype was detected only once. This chain links TRBV20-1 with TRBJ1-2; 7 positions agree with TRBD1. CDR1 and CDR2 from the germline V gene are DFQATT and SNEGSKA (reference sequence). With V trimmed by 1 base and J by 4 bases, 0 bases remained unmatched. The CDR3 contains 12 residues. The CDR3 nucleotides are TGCAGTGCTAGAGGACAGGGCTATGGCTACACCTTC. This sequence encodes CSARGQGYGYTF.

At least ten counts were recorded for this clonotype. The V call is TRBV6-5, the J call TRBJ1-1; no firm D call. Germline V gene lookup returns CDR1 MNHEY and CDR2 SVGAGI. This CDR3 spans 14 amino acids. V was clipped by 2 bases and J by 4 bases, with 11 bases between them. DNA of the CDR3: TGTGCCAGCAGTTACGACCCCACCGCCACTGAAGCTTTCTTT. Its protein product is CASSYDPTATEAFF.

This clonotype was found many times. The chain uses TRBV12-5 and TRBJ1-1; weak D call: TRBD1 (5 bases). V lost 5 bases to trimming and J lost 6 bases, with 13 bases between them. The CDR3 contains 13 residues. The germline V gene has CDR1 LGHNT and CDR2 FRNRAP. CDR3 sequence reads: CASGPDGQSEAFF. In DNA, the CDR3 is TGTGCTAGTGGTCCGGACGGACAATCTGAAGCTTTCTTT.

This clonotype was observed many times. The CDR3 region is CASSLPGETQYF. The CDR3 nucleotides are TGTGCCAGCAGTCTACCCGGGGAGACCCAGTACTTC. V usage is TRBV12-3 or TRBV12-4 and J usage is TRBJ2-5, with D unresolved. The CDR3 covers 12 residues. V lost 5 bases, J lost 5 bases, and 9 bases lay in between.

This clonotype was counted ten times or more. V and J are TRBV10-3 and TRBJ2-1, with 8 bases that match TRBD2. V lost 3 bases, J lost 0 bases, and 7 bases stayed unmatched. Germline V gives CDR1 ENHRY, CDR2 SYGVKD. The CDR3 spans 17 residues. The CDR3 spells CAISDPREGSSYNEQFF. The CDR3 DNA reads TGTGCCATCAGTGATCCCCGGGAGGGGAGCTCCTACAATGAGCAGTTCTTC.

A few counts support this clonotype. The J gene is TRBJ2-1, the V gene TRBV25-1; D ambiguous. Germline V gene lookup returns CDR1 MGHDK and CDR2 SYGVNS. V dropped 1 base and J dropped 4 bases, with 11 bases sitting between them. This CDR3 region has 15 residues. The DNA of the CDR3 is TGTGCCAGCAGTGAATCCATAACGTTTTACAATGAGCAGTTCTTC. Its protein product is CASSESITFYNEQFF. Full variable domain (rest looked up from reference TRBV25-1 and TRBJ2-1): EADIYQTPRYLVIGTGKKITLECSQTMGHDKMYWYQQDPGMELHLIHYSYGVNSTEKGDLSSESTVSRIRTEHFPLTLESARPSHTSQYLCASSESITFYNEQFFGPGTRLTVL.

V and J are TRBV29-1 and TRBJ1-2; D remains unclear. CDR3 length equals 13 residues. V lost 6 bases and J lost 0, with 11 bases in between. In germline, CDR1 is SQVTM, CDR2 ANQGSEA. The CDR3 bases are TGCAGCGTCCCCGCCAGAGCTAACTATGGCTACACCTTC. Its protein product is CSVPARANYGYTF. Looking up the rest from reference TRBV29-1 and TRBJ1-2 gives the full variable domain: SAVISQKPSRDICQRGTSLTIQCQVDSQVTMMFWYRQQPGQSLTLIATANQGSEATYESGFVIDKFPISRPNLTFSTLTVSNMSPEDSSIYLCSVPARANYGYTFGSGTRLTVV.

The chain has TRBV29-1 and TRBJ1-5, with TRBD1 identical over 9 bases. With V trimmed by 3 bases and J by 7 bases, 1 base remained unmatched. This CDR3 is 12 amino acids long. Germline-derived CDR1 and CDR2 are SQVTM and ANQGSEA. CDR3: CSVEDRGQPQHF. CDR3 DNA sequence: TGCAGCGTTGAGGACAGGGGACAGCCCCAGCATTTT.

The chain uses TRBV4-1 and TRBJ1-2, with D uncertain. Per the germline V gene, CDR1 is MGHRA and CDR2 is YSYEKL. The CDR3 consists of 11 residues. V lost 4 bases, J lost 8 bases, and 8 bases lay in between. The CDR3 protein is CASSLSGGYTF. Here the CDR3 DNA reads TGCGCCAGCAGCCTCTCGGGAGGCTACACCTTC.

This clonotype has a count of ten or more. J is TRBJ1-2 and V is TRBV20-1; D possibly corresponds to TRBD1 (6 bases). The CDR3 covers 14 residues. V gave up 3 bases and J gave up 5 bases, with 16 bases separating them. Germline V lookup: CDR1 DFQATT, CDR2 SNEGSKA (reference sequence). The CDR3 region is CSARGGGGYYGYTF. For the CDR3, the DNA is TGCAGTGCTAGGGGAGGGGGGGGGTATTATGGCTACACCTTC.

This chain uses TRBV11-1 with TRBJ2-1; 9 nucleotides match TRBD2. The CDR3 runs 15 residues. J gave up 1 base and V 4 bases, and 2 bases lay outside the gene matches. CDR1 and CDR2 (germline): SGHAT, FQDESV (reference sequence). CDR3 loop: CASSSSGESYNEQFF. In DNA, the CDR3 is TGTGCCAGCAGCTCTAGCGGGGAATCCTACAATGAGCAGTTCTTC.

Points on this clonotype: At one boundary the junction diverges from the germline segment, which might be a read error. V and J are TRBV2 and TRBJ2-7; a possible D gene is TRBD1 (5 bases). Germline CDR1 SNHLY, CDR2 FYNNEI. CDR3 length: 11 amino acids. DNA of the CDR3: TGTGCCAGCAGTGCCGTCAGACAGCAGTATTTC. Translated: CASSAVRQQYF.

The V and J genes are TRBV9 and TRBJ2-7; D might be TRBD1 or TRBD2, each matching 5 bases. The CDR3 runs to 11 residues. V was shortened by 4 bases and J by 6 bases, with 8 bases between the two germline ends. CDR1 and CDR2 from the germline V gene are SGDLS and YYNGEE. The CDR3 region is CASSPGGEQYF. The CDR3 DNA is TGTGCCAGCAGCCCTGGGGGCGAGCAGTACTTC.

The chain employs TRBV15 and TRBJ1-5; unclear D gene. CDR3 size: 14 residues. Between the trimmed V and J ends, which lost 3 bases and 7 bases, there was a span of 13 bases. Germline loops: CDR1 LNHNV, CDR2 YYDKDF (reference sequence). CDR3 sequence reads: CATSSRRSGQPQHF. CDR3 DNA: TGTGCCACCAGCAGCCGCCGGAGCGGCCAGCCCCAGCATTTT. The variable domain in full, with the rest retrieved from reference TRBV15 and TRBJ1-5, is DAMVIQNPRYQVTQFGKPVTLSCSQTLNHNVMYWYQQKSSQAPKLLFHYYDKDFNNEADTPDNFQSRRPNTSFCFLDIRSPGLGDTAMYLCATSSRRSGQPQHFGDGTRLSIL.

This clonotype has a count of ten or more. The chain combines TRBV11-2 with TRBJ1-2; the D gene is possibly TRBD1 (6 bases). The CDR3 is 14 residues long. Germline V CDR1 and CDR2: SGHAT, FQNNGV. The germline V and J ends were trimmed by 0 bases and 3 bases, with 8 bases remaining between them. The CDR3 reads CASSLEGGYYGYTF. The CDR3 DNA follows: TGTGCCAGCAGCTTAGAAGGGGGGTACTATGGCTACACCTTC.

Worth noting for this clonotype: It may be a read error: a sequence one base away is much more abundant. The rearrangement links TRBV6-2 or TRBV6-3 to TRBJ1-2; D may be TRBD1 (6 bases). The CDR3 extends over 12 amino acids. V dropped 10 bases and J dropped 5 bases, with 14 bases sitting between them. Germline assignment: CDR1 MNHEY and CDR2 SVGEGT. The CDR3 coding sequence is TGTGCCACCAGGGGTAATGTTTATGGCTACACCTTC. Translation gives CATRGNVYGYTF.

Turning to this clonotype: The junction and the germline gene differ at one end; a read error may be behind it. V usage is TRBV11-1 and J usage is TRBJ2-3; D is possibly TRBD1 or TRBD2 (5 bases each). CDR1 SGHAT and CDR2 FQDESV come from the germline V gene (reference sequence). The CDR3 is 16 residues long. The CDR3 region is CAGSLARDVSTDTQYF. CDR3 DNA sequence: TGTGCCGGCAGCTTAGCAAGGGACGTTAGCACAGATACGCAGTATTTT.

This clonotype was counted at least ten times. The CDR3 loop reads CASSQGTGGGTEAFF. The CDR3 DNA is TGCGCCAGCAGCCAGGGGACAGGGGGAGGCACTGAAGCTTTCTTT. This chain links TRBV4-1 with TRBJ1-1, with 11 positions matching TRBD1. CDR3 length: 15 amino acids. The J segment lost 4 bases and the V segment lost 3 bases, leaving 4 bases of the junction unmatched. CDR1 is MGHRA and CDR2 is YSYEKL in the germline V gene.

In regard to this clonotype: One end of the junction is discordant with germline, which a read error may explain. CDR3 protein: CANSPGLAGSSTDTQYF. CDR3 DNA: TGTGCCAACAGCCCAGGACTAGCGGGAAGTAGCACAGATACGCAGTATTTT. The genes are TRBV11-2 and TRBJ2-3; 12 nucleotides match TRBD2. The CDR3 is 17 amino acids. Germline CDR1 reads SGHAT; CDR2 reads FQNNGV.

To note about this clonotype: Since no conserved phenylalanine or tryptophan closes the CDR3, a read error is the likely cause. V usage is TRBV20-1 and J usage is TRBJ2-5, with a tentative D call TRBD2 (6 bases). The CDR3 length is 12 residues. V lost 7 bases and J 5 bases, leaving 14 bases between the germline ends. From germline, CDR1 is DFQATT and CDR2 SNEGSKA (reference sequence). The CDR3 DNA is TGCAGTGTTGGGACCGGAGGGGAGACCCAGTACCTC. As protein: CSVGTGGETQYL.

CDR3 in DNA: TGTGCCAGTAAAGGGGACACTGAAGCTTTCTTT. Translating it yields CASKGDTEAFF. This chain joins TRBV19 and TRBJ1-1; D may be TRBD1 (5 bases). The CDR3 is 11 residues long. From germline, CDR1 is LNHDA and CDR2 SQIVND (reference sequence). V shed 7 bases and J shed 3 bases, with 6 bases lying between them. Full variable domain (remainder filled in from reference TRBV19 and TRBJ1-1): DGGITQSPKYLFRKEGQNVTLSCEQNLNHDAMYWYRQDPGQGLRLIYYSQIVNDFQKGDIAEGYSVSREKKESFPLTVTSAQKNPTAFYLCASKGDTEAFFGQGTRLTVV.

This chain uses TRBV25-1 with TRBJ2-7, with D possibly called TRBD1 or TRBD2 (5 bases each). Germline V lookup: CDR1 MGHDK, CDR2 SYGVNS. The CDR3 sequence is 14 residues long. Deletions cut 6 bases from V and 4 bases from J, with 16 bases between. CDR3 DNA sequence: TGTGCCAGCAGCTTATCCGGGACGGCGTACGAGCAGTACTTC. Protein: CASSLSGTAYEQYF.

The chain joins TRBV2 to TRBJ1-4; 7 bases are a match to TRBD1. The V gene end was trimmed by 3 bases and the J gene end by 5 bases; junction bases not matched to a gene: 12. The CDR3 extends over 17 amino acids. The germline V gene encodes CDR1 SNHLY and CDR2 FYNNEI. CDR3 coding DNA: TGTGCCAGCAGTGATGGACAGGTGGCCCCCGGGAATGAAAAACTGTTTTTT. Translating gives CASSDGQVAPGNEKLFF. The complete variable domain, with remaining parts taken from reference TRBV2 and TRBJ1-4, reads EPEVTQTPSHQVTQMGQEVILRCVPISNHLYFYWYRQILGQKVEFLVSFYNNEISEKSEIFDDQFSVERPDGSNFTLKIRSTKLEDSAMYFCASSDGQVAPGNEKLFFGSGTQLSVL.

This clonotype was observed a single time. The gene calls are TRBV10-3 and TRBJ2-1; 8 bases map to TRBD1. Germline-derived CDR1 and CDR2 are ENHRY and SYGVKD. The CDR3 has 15 residues. The ends lost 0 bases at V and 4 bases at J; junction bases unmatched: 2. The DNA of the CDR3 is TGTGCCATCAGTGAGTCGGGGACAGGTTACAATGAGCAGTTCTTC. This gives the protein CAISESGTGYNEQFF.

V is TRBV19 and J is TRBJ2-1, with D unclear. The V end was cut by 4 bases, the J end by 0 bases, with 4 bases between. This CDR3 is 13 amino acids long. CDR1 and CDR2 (germline): LNHDA, SQIVND (reference sequence). CDR3 sequence (DNA): TGTGCCAGTAGTAGGTACTCCTACAATGAGCAGTTCTTC. Translated, it gives CASSRYSYNEQFF.

V is TRBV29-1 and J is TRBJ1-2; 9 bases fit TRBD1. The CDR3 runs 12 residues. The germline V gene has CDR1 SQVTM and CDR2 ANQGSEA. The trim removed 6 bases at V and 2 bases at J, leaving 1 base unmatched. In DNA, the CDR3 is TGCAGCGTGGGACAGGGAAACTATGGCTACACCTTC. It encodes CSVGQGNYGYTF.

J is TRBJ1-2 and V is TRBV10-3, with 10 nucleotides matching TRBD1. CDR3 size: 13 residues. The germline V gene has CDR1 ENHRY and CDR2 SYGVKD. Trimming at V came to 4 bases and at J to 7 bases, leaving 3 bases not matched to a gene. CDR3 protein: CAISAGQGFGYTF. As DNA, the CDR3 is TGTGCCATCAGTGCGGGACAGGGGTTTGGCTACACCTTC.